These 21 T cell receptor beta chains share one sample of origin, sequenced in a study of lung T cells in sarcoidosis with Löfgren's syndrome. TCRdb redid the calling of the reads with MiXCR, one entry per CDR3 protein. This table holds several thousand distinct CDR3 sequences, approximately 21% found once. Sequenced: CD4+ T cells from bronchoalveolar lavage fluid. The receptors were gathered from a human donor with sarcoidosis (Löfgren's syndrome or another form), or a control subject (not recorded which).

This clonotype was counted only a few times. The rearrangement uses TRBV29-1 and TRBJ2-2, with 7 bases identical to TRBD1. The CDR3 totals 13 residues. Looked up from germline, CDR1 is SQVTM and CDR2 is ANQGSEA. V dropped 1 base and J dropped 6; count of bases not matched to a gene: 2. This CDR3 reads CSVEGTGAGELFF. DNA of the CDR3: TGCAGCGTTGAAGGGACAGGAGCCGGGGAGCTGTTTTTT.

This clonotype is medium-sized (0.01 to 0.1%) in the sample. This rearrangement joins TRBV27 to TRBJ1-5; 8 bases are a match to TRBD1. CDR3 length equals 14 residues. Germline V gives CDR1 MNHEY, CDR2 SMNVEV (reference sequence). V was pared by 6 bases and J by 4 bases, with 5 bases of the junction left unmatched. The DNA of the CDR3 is TGTGCCAGCAGGGGGGACAGGTCAAATCAGCCCCAGCATTTT. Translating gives CASRGDRSNQPQHF.

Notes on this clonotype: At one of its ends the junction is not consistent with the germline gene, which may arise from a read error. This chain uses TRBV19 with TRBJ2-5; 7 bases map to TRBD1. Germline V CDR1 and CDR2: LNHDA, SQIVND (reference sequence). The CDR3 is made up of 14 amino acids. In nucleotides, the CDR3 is TGTGCTAGTAGTATAGGGACAGCCGGTGGGACCCAGTACTTC. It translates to CASSIGTAGGTQYF.

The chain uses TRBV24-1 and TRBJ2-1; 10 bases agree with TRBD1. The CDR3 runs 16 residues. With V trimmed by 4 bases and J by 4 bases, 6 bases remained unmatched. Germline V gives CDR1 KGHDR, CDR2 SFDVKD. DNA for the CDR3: TGTGCCACCAGTGACCGGGACAGGGGTCCTTACAATGAGCAGTTCTTC. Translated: CATSDRDRGPYNEQFF.

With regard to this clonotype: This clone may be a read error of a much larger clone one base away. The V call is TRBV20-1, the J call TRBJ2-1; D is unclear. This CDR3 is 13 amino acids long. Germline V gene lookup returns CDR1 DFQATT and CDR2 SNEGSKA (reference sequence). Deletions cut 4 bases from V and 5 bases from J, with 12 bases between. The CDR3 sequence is CSAIDAGNNEQFF. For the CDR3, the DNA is TGCAGTGCTATAGATGCCGGAAACAATGAGCAGTTCTTC.

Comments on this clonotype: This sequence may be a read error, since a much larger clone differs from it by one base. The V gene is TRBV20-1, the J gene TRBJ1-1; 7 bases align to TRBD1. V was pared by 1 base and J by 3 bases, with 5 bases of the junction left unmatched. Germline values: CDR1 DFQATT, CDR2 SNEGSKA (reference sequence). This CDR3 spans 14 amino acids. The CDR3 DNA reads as TGCAGTGCTAGAGCCGGGACAGAGTACACTGAAGCTTTCTTT. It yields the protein CSARAGTEYTEAFF.

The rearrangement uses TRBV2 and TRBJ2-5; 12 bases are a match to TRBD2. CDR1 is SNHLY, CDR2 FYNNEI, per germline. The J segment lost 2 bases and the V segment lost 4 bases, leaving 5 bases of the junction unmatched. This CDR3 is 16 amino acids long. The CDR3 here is CASSGLAGVLQETQYF. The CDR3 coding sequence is TGTGCCAGCAGTGGACTAGCGGGGGTCCTACAAGAGACCCAGTACTTC. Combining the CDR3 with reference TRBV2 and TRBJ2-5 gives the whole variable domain EPEVTQTPSHQVTQMGQEVILRCVPISNHLYFYWYRQILGQKVEFLVSFYNNEISEKSEIFDDQFSVERPDGSNFTLKIRSTKLEDSAMYFCASSGLAGVLQETQYFGPGTRLLVL.

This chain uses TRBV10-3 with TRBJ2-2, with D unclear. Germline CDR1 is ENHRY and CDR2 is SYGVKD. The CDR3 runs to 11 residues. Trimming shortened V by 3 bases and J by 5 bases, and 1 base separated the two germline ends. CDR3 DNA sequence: TGTGCCATCAGTGAAACCGGGGAGCTGTTTTTT. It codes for CAISETGELFF.

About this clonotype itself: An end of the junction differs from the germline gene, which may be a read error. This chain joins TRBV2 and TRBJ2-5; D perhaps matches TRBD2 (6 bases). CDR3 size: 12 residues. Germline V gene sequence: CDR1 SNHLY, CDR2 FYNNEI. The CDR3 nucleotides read TGTGCCAGCAGTGCGCCTCGGGAGACCAAGTACTTC. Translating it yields CASSAPRETKYF.

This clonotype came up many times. The CDR3 DNA sequence: TGCGCCAGCAGCCTCGGGGCCGCCCTCCAAGAGACCCAGTACTTC. Its protein product is CASSLGAALQETQYF. The V call is TRBV4-1, the J call TRBJ2-5; the D call may be TRBD1 or TRBD2 (5 bases each). Per the germline V gene, CDR1 is MGHRA and CDR2 is YSYEKL. The CDR3 is 15 residues long. Trimming removed 4 bases from V and 1 base from J, with 13 bases in between.

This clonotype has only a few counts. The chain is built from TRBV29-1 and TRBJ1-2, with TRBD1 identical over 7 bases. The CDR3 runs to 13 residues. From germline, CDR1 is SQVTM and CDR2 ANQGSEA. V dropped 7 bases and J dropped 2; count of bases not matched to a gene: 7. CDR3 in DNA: TGCAGCGCCGAAGGGGGCGCGAACTATGGCTACACCTTC. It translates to CSAEGGANYGYTF. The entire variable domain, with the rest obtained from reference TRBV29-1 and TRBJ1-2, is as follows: SAVISQKPSRDICQRGTSLTIQCQVDSQVTMMFWYRQQPGQSLTLIATANQGSEATYESGFVIDKFPISRPNLTFSTLTVSNMSPEDSSIYLCSAEGGANYGYTFGSGTRLTVV.

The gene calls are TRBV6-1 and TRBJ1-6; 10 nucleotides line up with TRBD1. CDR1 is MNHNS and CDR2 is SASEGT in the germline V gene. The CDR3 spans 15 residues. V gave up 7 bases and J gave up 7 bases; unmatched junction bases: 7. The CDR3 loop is CASTPRTGGNSPLHF. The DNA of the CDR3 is TGTGCCAGCACTCCTAGGACAGGGGGAAATTCACCCCTCCACTTT.

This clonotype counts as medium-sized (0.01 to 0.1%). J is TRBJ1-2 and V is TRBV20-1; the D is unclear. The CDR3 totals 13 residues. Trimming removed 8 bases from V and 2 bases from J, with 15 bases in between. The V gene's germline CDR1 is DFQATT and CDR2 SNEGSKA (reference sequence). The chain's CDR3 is CSTDGEWNYGYTF. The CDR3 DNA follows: TGCAGTACGGACGGTGAATGGAACTATGGCTACACCTTC.

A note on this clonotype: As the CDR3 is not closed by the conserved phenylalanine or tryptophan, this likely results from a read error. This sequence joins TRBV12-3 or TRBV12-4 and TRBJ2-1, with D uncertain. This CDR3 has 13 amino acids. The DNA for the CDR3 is TGTGCTAGCAGTTTGATGAGAGAGAATGAGCAGTTCCTC. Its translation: CASSLMRENEQFL.

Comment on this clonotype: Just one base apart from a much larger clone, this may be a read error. The CDR3 nucleotides are TGCAGTTCTAGACCCACGGACGCCCGGGAGTACTTC. Its protein is CSSRPTDAREYF. The rearrangement uses TRBV20-1 and TRBJ2-7; no clear D. The CDR3 consists of 12 residues. Per germline, CDR1 DFQATT and CDR2 SNEGSKA (reference sequence).

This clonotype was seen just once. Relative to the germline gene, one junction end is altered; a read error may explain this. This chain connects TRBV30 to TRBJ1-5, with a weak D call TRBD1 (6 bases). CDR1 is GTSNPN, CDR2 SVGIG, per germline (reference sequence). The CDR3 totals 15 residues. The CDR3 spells CARSALDSLNQPQHF. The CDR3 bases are TGTGCCAGGAGTGCCCTGGACAGCCTTAATCAGCCCCAGCATTTT.

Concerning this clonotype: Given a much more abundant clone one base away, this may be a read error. As DNA, the CDR3 is TGCGCCAGCAGCCGCGCGACGGGACAGGGGTACAATGAGCAGTTCTTC. Residues: CASSRATGQGYNEQFF. The V and J genes are TRBV5-1 and TRBJ2-1, with 10 positions matching TRBD1. CDR3 length equals 16 residues. V lost 4 bases and J lost 4; bases outside the gene matches: 8. Germline V lookup: CDR1 SGHRS, CDR2 YFSETQ. The full variable domain, with the rest looked up from reference TRBV5-1 and TRBJ2-1, is KAGVTQTPRYLIKTRGQQVTLSCSPISGHRSVSWYQQTPGQGLQFLFEYFSETQRNKGNFPGRFSGRQFSNSRSEMNVSTLELGDSALYLCASSRATGQGYNEQFFGPGTRLTVL.

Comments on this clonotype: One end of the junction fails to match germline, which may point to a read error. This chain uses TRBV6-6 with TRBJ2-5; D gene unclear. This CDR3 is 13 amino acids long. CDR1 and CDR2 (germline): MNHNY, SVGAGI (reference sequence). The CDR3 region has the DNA TGTGCCGGCAGTTATGGGGAAAGAGAGACCCAGTACTTC. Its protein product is CAGSYGERETQYF.

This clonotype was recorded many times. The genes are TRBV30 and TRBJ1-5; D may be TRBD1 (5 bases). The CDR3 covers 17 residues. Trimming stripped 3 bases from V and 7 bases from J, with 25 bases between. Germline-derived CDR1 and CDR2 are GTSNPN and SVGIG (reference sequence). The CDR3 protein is CAWSPRRQGGLGQPQHF. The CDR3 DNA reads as TGTGCCTGGAGCCCCCGGCGGCAGGGAGGATTGGGCCAGCCCCAGCATTTT.

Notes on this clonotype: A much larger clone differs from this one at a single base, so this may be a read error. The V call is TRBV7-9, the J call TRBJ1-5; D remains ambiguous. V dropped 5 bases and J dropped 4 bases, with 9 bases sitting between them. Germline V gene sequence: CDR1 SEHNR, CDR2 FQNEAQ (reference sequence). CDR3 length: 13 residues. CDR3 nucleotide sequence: TGTGCCAGCAGCCAGCCGGGAAATCAGCCCCAGCATTTT. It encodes CASSQPGNQPQHF.

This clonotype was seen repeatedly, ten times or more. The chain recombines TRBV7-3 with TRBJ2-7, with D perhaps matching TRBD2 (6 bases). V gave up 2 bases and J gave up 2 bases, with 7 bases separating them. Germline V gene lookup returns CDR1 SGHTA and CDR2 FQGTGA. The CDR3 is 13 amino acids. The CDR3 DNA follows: TGTGCCAGCAGCTTAGGAGGGACCTACGAGCAGTACTTC. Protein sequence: CASSLGGTYEQYF.